The rows below give T cell receptor beta chains drawn from one sample of a study of blood T cell repertoires in COVID-19. The table came from immunoSEQ multiplex PCR; TCRdb's copy has only in-frame clones and leaves some out. The sample holds about 200,000 clones; roughly 80% are singletons and the top ten take around 5.4%. Material for sequencing was peripheral blood. The source is an older woman with acute or convalescent COVID-19. CDR3s include the opening cysteine and the closing phenylalanine or tryptophan. Fields, in order: J gene, D gene, V gene, clone size, CDR3 protein, CDR3 DNA. D genes are given only for firm matches. Where a row states a size, it is once, few, many or the class of an expanded clone; other rows omit it.

TRBJ1-5 | TRBD1 | TRBV7-2 | NA | CASSRGQGGGQPQHF | TGTGCCAGCAGCCGGGGACAGGGGGGCGGTCAGCCCCAGCATTTT
TRBJ1-2 | TRBD1 | TRBV6-5 | NA | CASTHGTGGSYGYTF | TGTGCCAGCACCCACGGGACAGGGGGTAGCTATGGCTACACCTTC
TRBJ1-6 | NA | TRBV7-9 | NA | CASSRGGDNSPLHF | TGTGCCAGCAGCCGGGGTGGGGATAATTCACCCCTCCACTTT
TRBJ2-5 | NA | TRBV28 | NA | CASRAAGQETQYF | TGTGCCAGCAGGGCCGCGGGGCAAGAGACCCAGTACTTC
TRBJ1-2 | NA | TRBV5-6 | NA | CASSLGGAGYTF | TGTGCCAGCAGCTTGGGTGGGGCTGGCTACACCTTC
TRBJ1-1 | TRBD1 | TRBV27 | NA | CASSPNRGEGEAFF | TGTGCCAGCAGTCCGAACAGGGGGGAAGGTGAAGCTTTCTTT
TRBJ1-1 | TRBD1 | TRBV7-2 | NA | CASSGNRGMAFF | TGTGCCAGCAGCGGAAACAGGGGCATGGCTTTCTTT
TRBJ1-4 | TRBD1 | TRBV19 | NA | CASRFGTANEKLFF | TGTGCCAGTAGATTTGGGACAGCTAATGAAAAACTGTTTTTT
TRBJ2-3 | TRBD1 | TRBV24-1 | many | CATSPGGWTSTDTQYF | TGTGCCACCAGCCCAGGGGGATGGACTAGCACAGATACGCAGTATTTT
TRBJ2-6 | TRBD1 | TRBV6-2/TRBV6-3 | few | CASSDNRGWANVLTF | TGTGCCAGCAGTGACAACAGGGGCTGGGCCAACGTCCTGACTTTC
TRBJ2-3 | TRBD2 | TRBV28 | NA | CASSSFTSGRTDTQYF | TGTGCCAGCAGTTCCTTTACTAGCGGGAGAACAGATACGCAGTATTTT
TRBJ2-2 | NA | TRBV3-1/TRBV3-2 | NA | CASSPFTGELFF | TGTGCCAGCAGCCCCTTCACCGGGGAGCTGTTTTTT
TRBJ1-2 | NA | TRBV10-3 | NA | CAISESNGSPGYGYTF | TGTGCCATCAGTGAGTCGAATGGGTCCCCGGGCTATGGCTACACCTTC
TRBJ1-4 | NA | TRBV9 | NA | CASSSTAGTNEKLFF | TGTGCCAGCAGCTCTACCGCAGGGACTAATGAAAAACTGTTTTTT
TRBJ2-1 | NA | TRBV10-1 | NA | CASSESGLRNEQFF | TGCGCCAGCAGTGAGTCGGGGCTCCGGAATGAGCAGTTCTTC
TRBJ2-2 | NA | TRBV19 | NA | CASSIGEGNTGELFF | TGTGCCAGTAGTATAGGAGAGGGTAACACCGGGGAGCTGTTTTTT
TRBJ1-3 | NA | TRBV5-6 | NA | CASADSTSGNTIYF | TGTGCCAGCGCCGACAGCACCTCTGGAAACACCATATATTTT
TRBJ2-7 | NA | TRBV2 | once | CASSENLGGVYEQYF | TGTGCCAGCAGTGAGAATTTAGGCGGAGTCTACGAGCAGTACTTC
TRBJ2-7 | TRBD2 | TRBV19 | NA | CASSIAASGSYEQYF | TGTGCCAGTAGTATAGCAGCTAGCGGGAGTTACGAGCAGTACTTC
TRBJ1-4 | NA | TRBV7-9 | NA | CASGLPPPWQPATNEKLFF | TGTGCCAGCGGGCTCCCCCCGCCGTGGCAGCCTGCAACTAATGAAAAACTGTTTTTT
TRBJ2-7 | NA | TRBV7-2 | NA | CASSPAGGIYEQYF | TGTGCCAGCAGCCCTGCTGGCGGCATCTACGAGCAGTACTTC
TRBJ1-1 | NA | TRBV7-3 | NA | CASSSQGIHTEAFF | TGTGCCAGCAGCTCCCAGGGGATCCACACTGAAGCTTTCTTT
TRBJ2-3 | TRBD1 | TRBV18 | NA | CANTYGTATDTQYF | TGTGCCAACACCTACGGGACAGCCACAGATACGCAGTATTTT
TRBJ2-2 | TRBD2 | TRBV29-1 | NA | CSVMRERYTGELFF | TGCAGCGTTATGCGGGAGCGGTACACCGGGGAGCTGTTTTTT
TRBJ2-7 | TRBD1 | TRBV7-9 | NA | CASSPGQGVSYEQYF | TGTGCCAGCAGCCCGGGACAGGGGGTTTCCTACGAGCAGTACTTC
TRBJ2-6 | NA | TRBV7-9 | NA | CASSLGQTGANVLTF | TGTGCCAGCAGCTTAGGGCAGACTGGGGCCAACGTCCTGACTTTC